This T cell receptor (beta chain) was identified during a study of T cell responses to AZD1222 COVID-19 vaccine. Points from the study as a whole: Just 5 or 6 AZD1222 recipients tested seropositive at baseline.

TCRdb's table, derived via immunoSEQ multiplex PCR, lists solely in-frame clones and lacks some. The sample has roughly 120,000 clones; 85% to 95% are singletons. The CDR3 consists of 15 residues. The V and J ends lost 4 bases and 4 bases, in that order; junction bases with no gene match: 5. Germline CDR1 reads SNHLY; CDR2 reads FYNNEI. As regards this clone: Antigen: not known.

This TCR came from an adult in good health. The source was peripheral blood, collected on day 0 of AZD1222 vaccination. The chain is built from TRBV2 and TRBJ1-5; TRBD1 matches at 9 bases. CDR3 sequence: CASSVIQGANQPQHF. The CDR3 DNA reads TGTGCCAGCAGTGTTATACAGGGGGCTAATCAGCCCCAGCATTTT.